The following is a T cell receptor beta chain sequence with its context. Its specificity is unknown. Germline V CDR1 and CDR2: SGHRS, YFSETQ. The CDR3 is made up of 20 amino acids. Trimming took 0 bases from V and 3 from J; bases not matched to a gene: 14. Sequenced by immunoSEQ multiplex PCR; TCRdb stores in-frame clones only, minus some. The data hold 400,000 or so clones, with 90% to 98% observed a single time. The data are from a study of shared clonotypes between healthy human individuals. Broader study findings: Tissues were not sampled, only blood, and their repertoires likely differ.

J is TRBJ2-2 and V is TRBV5-1; 10 nucleotides agree with TRBD2. Material: memory CD8+ T cells sorted from blood. Noted subset: CD45RO+ cells pooled with CCR7-negative TemRA cells. This TCR came from a man aged 25-45 years in good health. The DNA for the CDR3 is TGCGCCAGCAGCTTGGCCATCCTAGCGGGAGCGCGAGCGGACACCGGGGAGCTGTTTTTT. Its protein is CASSLAILAGARADTGELFF. Complete variable domain (other parts from reference TRBV5-1 and TRBJ2-2): KAGVTQTPRYLIKTRGQQVTLSCSPISGHRSVSWYQQTPGQGLQFLFEYFSETQRNKGNFPGRFSGRQFSNSRSEMNVSTLELGDSALYLCASSLAILAGARADTGELFFGEGSRLTVL.